These 5 T cell receptor beta chains share one sample of origin, sequenced in a study of OX40 agonist ivuxolimab in advanced cancers. Sequencing was performed with immunoSEQ multiplex PCR; in TCRdb, only in-frame clones are kept and a portion is missing. The table includes around 56,000 clones, roughly 80% detected once. The source material was CD4+ or CD8+ T cells sorted from blood, sampled in a trial of the OX40 agonist ivuxolimab. These receptor sequences come from an adult with an advanced solid tumor such as melanoma, head and neck, liver or kidney cancer.

The genes are TRBV5-4 and TRBJ1-3, with D uncertain. Trimming stripped 3 bases from V and 4 bases from J, with 17 bases between. CDR1 is SGHNT, CDR2 YYREEE, per germline (reference sequence). The CDR3 is 16 amino acids. In DNA form, the CDR3 reads TGTGCCAGCAGCTCAAAAACAGCGAACCCAGGAAACACCATATATTTT. Amino acid sequence: CASSSKTANPGNTIYF.

This clone was counted a single time. CDR3 sequence: CASSWGGQGSEQYF. Here the CDR3 DNA reads TGCGCCAGCAGCTGGGGGGGACAGGGTAGCGAGCAGTACTTC. V is TRBV5-1 and J is TRBJ2-7; 9 nucleotides agree with TRBD1. The CDR3 spans 14 residues. Looked up from germline, CDR1 is SGHRS and CDR2 is YFSETQ. Unmatched junction bases numbered 7, after V lost 3 bases and J lost 6 bases.

This clone was picked up one time. The chain employs TRBV5-1 and TRBJ2-7, with a tentative D call TRBD2 (5 bases). The V end lost 2 bases, the J end lost 6 bases, and 12 bases lay between the germline ends. This CDR3 is 13 amino acids long. The germline gives CDR1 SGHRS, CDR2 YFSETQ. For the CDR3, the DNA is TGCGCCAGCAGCTTTAACAGTCGGGGCGAGCAGTACTTC. It translates to CASSFNSRGEQYF.

The gene calls are TRBV25-1 and TRBJ1-4; D is unclear. Germline-derived CDR1 and CDR2 are MGHDK and SYGVNS. V was cut by 5 bases and J by 8 bases, with 6 bases left in between. The CDR3 spans 11 residues. The CDR3 is CASSYGEKLFF. The CDR3 DNA reads as TGTGCCAGCAGTTACGGAGAAAAACTGTTTTTT.

V and J are TRBV4-1 and TRBJ2-1; 7 bases are shared with TRBD2. Losses at the gene ends were 3 bases for V and 2 bases for J; bases not matched to a gene: 10. The CDR3 sequence is 17 residues long. The germline V gene encodes CDR1 MGHRA and CDR2 YSYEKL. CDR3 coding DNA: TGCGCCAGCAGCCAGAGGGAGGGCAGCGGACCCTACAATGAGCAGTTCTTC. This codes for CASSQREGSGPYNEQFF.